Listed below are T cell receptor beta chains from one sample, sequenced in a study of post-analysis software for immune sequencing data. Each CDR3 protein gets one entry after TCRdb re-called the PCR reads with MiXCR. The profile covers 750,000 to 950,000 distinct CDR3 sequences, with just over 45% appearing a single time and roughly 5.2% taken by the ten largest. The sample was blood. All receptors derive from a girl aged 10 to 17 with multiple sclerosis. Each CDR3 is given with its conserved first and last residue. Each record gives: clone size, D gene, J gene, V gene, CDR3 protein, CDR3 DNA. The D gene is left open where the match is weak. Size values are once, few and many counts, or a class for expanded clones, and some rows have none.

abundance: once; d_gene: TRBD1; j_gene: TRBJ1-1; v_gene: TRBV5-6; CDR3aa: CASSSRQGANTEAFF; CDR3nt: TGTGCCAGCAGCTCACGACAGGGGGCGAACACTGAAGCTTTCTTT
abundance: few; d_gene: .; j_gene: TRBJ2-7; v_gene: TRBV4-1; CDR3aa: CASSQDRGQAYEQYF; CDR3nt: TGCGCCAGCAGCCAAGATCGGGGGCAAGCCTACGAGCAGTACTTC
abundance: once; d_gene: TRBD1; j_gene: TRBJ2-1; v_gene: TRBV28; CDR3aa: CASSLWQGVNTEAFF; CDR3nt: TGTGCCAGCAGTTTATGGCAGGGGGTGAACACTGAAGCGTTCTTC
abundance: .; d_gene: .; j_gene: TRBJ1-5; v_gene: TRBV4-1; CDR3aa: CASSHPTGPLQPQHF; CDR3nt: TGCGCCAGCAGCCACCCAACAGGTCCCCTTCAGCCCCAGCATTTT
abundance: few; d_gene: TRBD2; j_gene: TRBJ2-1; v_gene: TRBV15; CDR3aa: CATSRERLAGFNEQFF; CDR3nt: TGTGCCACCAGCAGAGAGCGACTAGCGGGCTTCAATGAGCAGTTCTTC
abundance: few; d_gene: TRBD1; j_gene: TRBJ2-7; v_gene: TRBV20-1; CDR3aa: CSAEPGQGPYEQYF; CDR3nt: TGCAGTGCCGAACCGGGACAGGGCCCCTACGAGCAGTACTTC
abundance: .; d_gene: .; j_gene: TRBJ2-7; v_gene: TRBV7-6; CDR3aa: CASSSRRGEREQYF; CDR3nt: TGTGCCAGCAGCTCCCGACGGGGTGAGCGCGAGCAGTACTTC
abundance: .; d_gene: .; j_gene: TRBJ2-1; v_gene: TRBV20-1; CDR3aa: CSARPRAIRDEQFF; CDR3nt: TGCAGTGCTAGACCCCGGGCGATACGGGATGAGCAGTTCTTC
abundance: .; d_gene: TRBD2; j_gene: TRBJ2-5; v_gene: TRBV7-9; CDR3aa: CASTIGLAGGLETQYF; CDR3nt: TGTGCCAGCACCATCGGACTAGCGGGAGGGCTAGAGACCCAGTACTTC
abundance: few; d_gene: TRBD2; j_gene: TRBJ2-1; v_gene: TRBV27; CDR3aa: CASTYLNSGRSGEQFF; CDR3nt: TGTGCCAGCACCTACCTAAATAGCGGGAGGTCGGGAGAGCAGTTCTTC
abundance: few; d_gene: .; j_gene: TRBJ2-5; v_gene: TRBV6-6; CDR3aa: CASSLNSGALRETQYF; CDR3nt: TGTGCCAGCAGCCTCAATAGCGGAGCCCTGAGGGAGACCCAGTACTTC
abundance: .; d_gene: .; j_gene: TRBJ2-7; v_gene: TRBV5-1; CDR3aa: CASSPGGVYEQYF; CDR3nt: TGCGCCAGCAGCCCCGGAGGGGTCTACGAGCAGTACTTC
abundance: few; d_gene: TRBD1; j_gene: TRBJ2-7; v_gene: TRBV10-3; CDR3aa: CATGQGAREQYF; CDR3nt: TGTGCCACCGGGCAGGGGGCCCGCGAGCAGTACTTC
abundance: .; d_gene: .; j_gene: TRBJ2-2; v_gene: TRBV7-9; CDR3aa: CASSLSGDAGELFF; CDR3nt: TGTGCCAGCAGCTTGAGCGGCGACGCCGGGGAGCTGTTTTTT
abundance: few; d_gene: .; j_gene: TRBJ2-2; v_gene: TRBV28; CDR3aa: CASSLGGGELFF; CDR3nt: TGTGCCAGCAGTTTGGGTGGAGGGGAGCTGTTTTTT
abundance: .; d_gene: TRBD2; j_gene: TRBJ2-1; v_gene: TRBV20-1; CDR3aa: CSANGVEREGPDEQFF; CDR3nt: TGCAGTGCCAACGGGGTCGAGAGGGAGGGCCCGGATGAGCAGTTCTTC
abundance: .; d_gene: TRBD2; j_gene: TRBJ2-1; v_gene: TRBV5-6; CDR3aa: CASSQRTSRYNEQFF; CDR3nt: TGTGCCAGCAGCCAACGGACTAGCAGGTACAATGAGCAGTTCTTC
abundance: few; d_gene: TRBD1; j_gene: TRBJ1-5; v_gene: TRBV28; CDR3aa: CASSFPTGARNQPQHF; CDR3nt: TGTGCCAGCAGTTTCCCCACAGGGGCGCGCAATCAGCCCCAGCATTTT
abundance: few; d_gene: TRBD2; j_gene: TRBJ2-1; v_gene: TRBV20-1; CDR3aa: CSATGTGALAGGPSSYNEQFF; CDR3nt: TGCAGTGCTACCGGGACAGGGGCTCTAGCGGGAGGGCCAAGCTCCTACAATGAGCAGTTCTTC
abundance: .; d_gene: .; j_gene: TRBJ2-7; v_gene: TRBV12-3/TRBV12-4; CDR3aa: CASSLPMAPGTYEQYF; CDR3nt: TGTGCCAGCAGTTTACCGATGGCCCCCGGTACCTACGAGCAGTACTTC
abundance: .; d_gene: .; j_gene: TRBJ2-3; v_gene: TRBV9; CDR3aa: CASSVDVAADTQYF; CDR3nt: TGTGCCAGCAGCGTAGACGTCGCCGCAGATACGCAGTATTTT
abundance: .; d_gene: TRBD2; j_gene: TRBJ2-7; v_gene: TRBV12-3/TRBV12-4; CDR3aa: CASSFWGGRREQYF; CDR3nt: TGTGCCAGCAGTTTTTGGGGGGGGAGAAGAGAGCAGTACTTC
abundance: .; d_gene: TRBD2; j_gene: TRBJ2-3; v_gene: TRBV10-3; CDR3aa: CAISGFLAGTSTDTQYF; CDR3nt: TGTGCCATCAGTGGGTTCCTAGCGGGAACTAGCACAGATACGCAGTATTTT
abundance: once; d_gene: TRBD2; j_gene: TRBJ2-2; v_gene: TRBV29-1; CDR3aa: CSAGTSGRGTGELFF; CDR3nt: TGCAGCGCCGGGACTAGCGGGAGAGGCACCGGGGAGCTGTTTTTT
abundance: .; d_gene: .; j_gene: TRBJ2-1; v_gene: TRBV7-9; CDR3aa: CASSLERQGPYNEQFF; CDR3nt: TGTGCCAGCAGCTTAGAGAGGCAGGGTCCTTACAATGAGCAGTTCTTC
abundance: .; d_gene: TRBD1; j_gene: TRBJ2-7; v_gene: TRBV15; CDR3aa: CATSRVDRGVLAGQYF; CDR3nt: TGTGCCACCAGCAGAGTTGACAGGGGGGTTCTGGCAGGGCAGTACTTC
abundance: .; d_gene: .; j_gene: TRBJ2-5; v_gene: TRBV11-3; CDR3aa: CASSPPEAGQETQYF; CDR3nt: TGTGCCAGCAGCCCTCCCGAGGCAGGGCAAGAGACCCAGTACTTC
abundance: .; d_gene: TRBD1; j_gene: TRBJ2-5; v_gene: TRBV29-1; CDR3aa: CSVALGQARETQYF; CDR3nt: TGCAGCGTTGCCCTGGGACAGGCGCGAGAGACCCAGTACTTC
abundance: .; d_gene: .; j_gene: TRBJ2-7; v_gene: TRBV10-2; CDR3aa: CASTEGGASGYYEQYF; CDR3nt: TGCGCCAGCACCGAGGGGGGGGCTAGCGGTTACTACGAGCAGTACTTC
abundance: few; d_gene: TRBD1; j_gene: TRBJ2-7; v_gene: TRBV20-1; CDR3aa: CSARTGTGVPLSSYEQYF; CDR3nt: TGCAGTGCTAGAACCGGGACAGGGGTCCCCCTGAGCTCCTACGAGCAGTACTTC
abundance: few; d_gene: .; j_gene: TRBJ1-4; v_gene: TRBV27; CDR3aa: CASGRTTEKLFF; CDR3nt: TGTGCCAGCGGCCGGACAACTGAAAAACTGTTTTTT
abundance: .; d_gene: TRBD2; j_gene: TRBJ2-1; v_gene: TRBV7-9; CDR3aa: CASSPPAGGFDEQFF; CDR3nt: TGTGCCAGCAGCCCGCCAGCGGGAGGGTTCGATGAGCAGTTCTTC
abundance: .; d_gene: .; j_gene: TRBJ2-7; v_gene: TRBV7-2; CDR3aa: CASSLDLGWTSEQYF; CDR3nt: TGTGCCAGCAGCTTAGACCTCGGCTGGACCAGCGAGCAGTACTTC
abundance: .; d_gene: TRBD2; j_gene: TRBJ2-2; v_gene: TRBV15; CDR3aa: CATSRDGGGTGELFF; CDR3nt: TGTGCCACCAGCAGAGATGGCGGGGGCACCGGGGAGCTGTTTTTT
abundance: .; d_gene: TRBD1; j_gene: TRBJ1-5; v_gene: TRBV5-6; CDR3aa: CASSLGTGCQPQHF; CDR3nt: TGTGCCAGCAGCTTAGGGACAGGGTGTCAGCCCCAGCATTTT
abundance: .; d_gene: TRBD1; j_gene: TRBJ1-2; v_gene: TRBV27; CDR3aa: CARSLRTGSGYTF; CDR3nt: TGTGCCCGCAGTTTACGGACAGGGAGCGGCTACACCTTC
abundance: few; d_gene: .; j_gene: TRBJ2-1; v_gene: TRBV29-1; CDR3aa: CSVDGEAGDYNEQFF; CDR3nt: TGCAGCGTTGACGGGGAGGCAGGGGACTACAATGAGCAGTTCTTC
abundance: .; d_gene: .; j_gene: TRBJ2-7; v_gene: TRBV10-3; CDR3aa: CAISESGAGGREQYF; CDR3nt: TGTGCCATCAGTGAGTCAGGGGCCGGGGGGCGCGAGCAGTACTTC
abundance: .; d_gene: TRBD2; j_gene: TRBJ2-7; v_gene: TRBV20-1; CDR3aa: CSALDGGGVGYEQYF; CDR3nt: TGCAGTGCCCTGGATGGGGGGGGAGTGGGCTACGAGCAGTACTTC
abundance: few; d_gene: TRBD2; j_gene: TRBJ2-1; v_gene: TRBV29-1; CDR3aa: CSAPRDYSYNEQFF; CDR3nt: TGCAGCGCCCCCCGGGACTATTCCTACAATGAGCAGTTCTTC
abundance: few; d_gene: TRBD2; j_gene: TRBJ2-3; v_gene: TRBV12-3/TRBV12-4; CDR3aa: CASSFEGLATNTDTQYF; CDR3nt: TGTGCCAGCAGTTTCGAGGGACTAGCGACCAACACAGATACGCAGTATTTT
abundance: few; d_gene: TRBD1; j_gene: TRBJ1-4; v_gene: TRBV29-1; CDR3aa: CSVEDPTGNLGGEKLFF; CDR3nt: TGCAGCGTTGAAGATCCGACAGGGAACTTAGGCGGTGAAAAACTGTTTTTT
abundance: few; d_gene: TRBD1; j_gene: TRBJ2-3; v_gene: TRBV7-9; CDR3aa: CASSSPGTGSTDTQYF; CDR3nt: TGTGCCAGCAGCTCCCCCGGGACAGGGAGCACAGATACGCAGTATTTT
abundance: .; d_gene: .; j_gene: TRBJ2-7; v_gene: TRBV20-1; CDR3aa: CSAPRQAITGEQYF; CDR3nt: TGCAGTGCTCCCAGACAGGCGATCACGGGCGAGCAGTACTTC
abundance: .; d_gene: .; j_gene: TRBJ2-7; v_gene: TRBV10-3; CDR3aa: CAISERDLSHEQYF; CDR3nt: TGTGCCATCAGTGAGCGGGATCTCTCCCACGAGCAGTACTTC